These 6 T cell receptor beta chains were all obtained from the same sample, sequenced in a study of control samples from healthy donors and cancer patients. The data were produced by immunoSEQ multiplex PCR, yet TCRdb's version contains in-frame clones alone and is incomplete. The sample lists 65,000 to 75,000 clones; more than 75% were seen once. The sequenced material came from blood. These receptors were collected from a woman aged 50 to 60 in good health.

This clone appeared a few times. The CDR3 DNA reads TGTGCCAGCGTCGGAGCTGGCTACGAGCAGTACTTC. Amino acid sequence: CASVGAGYEQYF. The V and J genes are TRBV2 and TRBJ2-7, with D hard to call. From germline, CDR1 is SNHLY and CDR2 FYNNEI. The CDR3 has 12 residues. Trimming left V 8 bases short and J 3 bases short, with 11 bases between. The full variable domain, rest sourced from reference TRBV2 and TRBJ2-7, is EPEVTQTPSHQVTQMGQEVILRCVPISNHLYFYWYRQILGQKVEFLVSFYNNEISEKSEIFDDQFSVERPDGSNFTLKIRSTKLEDSAMYFCASVGAGYEQYFGPGTRLTVT.

V usage is TRBV2 and J usage is TRBJ2-2; no definite D call. Per the germline V gene, CDR1 is SNHLY and CDR2 is FYNNEI. V was trimmed by 5 bases and J by 4 bases, leaving 2 bases between them. The CDR3 totals 11 residues. This CDR3 reads CASSSTGELFF. CDR3 coding DNA: TGTGCCAGCAGTAGCACCGGGGAGCTGTTTTTT.

The genes are TRBV6-5 and TRBJ2-3, with D unclear. The CDR3 totals 11 residues. Trimming pared 8 bases from V and 4 bases from J, leaving 7 bases between. Germline lookup yields CDR1 MNHEY and CDR2 SVGAGI. The CDR3, as DNA: TGTGCCAGCGGAACCTCAGATACGCAGTATTTT. Protein product: CASGTSDTQYF.

The chain combines TRBV18 with TRBJ1-1; D unclear. CDR1 and CDR2 (germline): KGHSH, LQKENI. V was shortened by 4 bases and J by 2 bases, with 14 bases between the two germline ends. The CDR3 has 15 residues. In nucleotides, the CDR3 is TGTGCCAGCTCACTCCTTGACTCCACAAACACTGAAGCTTTCTTT. As protein: CASSLLDSTNTEAFF. The complete variable domain, with remaining parts taken from reference TRBV18 and TRBJ1-1, reads NAGVMQNPRHLVRRRGQEARLRCSPMKGHSHVYWYRQLPEEGLKFMVYLQKENIIDESGMPKERFSAEFPKEGPSILRIQQVVRGDSAAYFCASSLLDSTNTEAFFGQGTRLTVV.

This clone turned up a few times. CDR3 in amino acids: CASSQELVAGAYNEQFF. Written as DNA, the CDR3 is TGCGCCAGCAGCCAAGAGCTGGTAGCGGGGGCCTACAATGAGCAGTTCTTC. The chain links TRBV4-1 to TRBJ2-1; TRBD2 aligns across 9 bases. Losses at the gene ends were 0 bases for V and 2 bases for J; bases not matched to a gene: 5. CDR1 and CDR2 (germline): MGHRA, YSYEKL. This CDR3 comprises 17 residues.

The chain has TRBV11-2 and TRBJ2-1; D is undetermined. CDR3 length: 12 amino acids. Germline values: CDR1 SGHAT, CDR2 FQNNGV. V lost 1 base and J 6 bases, leaving 4 bases between the germline ends. CDR3 sequence reads: CASSLVSNEQFF. The DNA for the CDR3 is TGTGCCAGCAGCTTAGTTTCCAATGAGCAGTTCTTC.